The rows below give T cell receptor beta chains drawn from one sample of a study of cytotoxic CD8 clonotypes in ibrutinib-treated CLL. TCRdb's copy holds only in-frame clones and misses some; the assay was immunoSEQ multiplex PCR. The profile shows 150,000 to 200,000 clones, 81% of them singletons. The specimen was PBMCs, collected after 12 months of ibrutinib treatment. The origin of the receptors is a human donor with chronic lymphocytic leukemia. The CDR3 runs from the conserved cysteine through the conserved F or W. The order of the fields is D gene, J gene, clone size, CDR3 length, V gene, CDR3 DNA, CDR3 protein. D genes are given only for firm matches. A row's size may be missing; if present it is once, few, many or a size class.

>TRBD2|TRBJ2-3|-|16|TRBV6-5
TGTGCCAGCAGTTATGGAGGACTAGCGGGGACAGATACGCAGTATTTT
CASSYGGLAGTDTQYF
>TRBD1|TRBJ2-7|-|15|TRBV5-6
TGTGCCAGCAGCCCAATGGGGACAGGGGGCTACGAGCAGTACTTC
CASSPMGTGGYEQYF
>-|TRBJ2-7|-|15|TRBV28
TGTGCCAGCAGTTTGACCCAGGCAGGTCCCTACGAGCAGTACTTC
CASSLTQAGPYEQYF
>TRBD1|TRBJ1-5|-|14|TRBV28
TGTGCCAGCAGACGGGGGACAGCGTGGCAGCCCCAGCATTTT
CASRRGTAWQPQHF
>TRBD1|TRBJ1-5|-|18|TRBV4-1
TGCGCCAGCAGCCAAAAGGGGGGGACAGCTTATAGCAATCAGCCCCAGCATTTT
CASSQKGGTAYSNQPQHF
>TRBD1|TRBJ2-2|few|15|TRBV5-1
TGCGCCAGCAGCTCTCAGGGGGTTGGCACCGGGGAGCTGTTTTTT
CASSSQGVGTGELFF
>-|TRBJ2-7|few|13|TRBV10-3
TGTGCCATCAGTGTGGACGTATCCTACGAGCAGTACTTC
CAISVDVSYEQYF
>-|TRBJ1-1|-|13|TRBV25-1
TGTGCCAGCAGTGAGGGGGTGAACACTGAAGCTTTCTTT
CASSEGVNTEAFF
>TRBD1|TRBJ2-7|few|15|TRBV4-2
TGTGCCAGCAGCCAGTCGAAGACAGGGGGCTACGAGCAGTACTTC
CASSQSKTGGYEQYF
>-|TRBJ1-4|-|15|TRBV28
TGTGCCAGCAGTGGGGCCGGCAAAGGGAGTGAAAAACTGTTTTTT
CASSGAGKGSEKLFF
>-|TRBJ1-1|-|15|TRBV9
TGTGCCAGCAGCGTCGACAGCGGAATCCTCACCGAAGCTTTCTTT
CASSVDSGILTEAFF